Below, 9 T cell receptor beta chains from the same sample are listed, as sequenced in a study of cytomegalovirus exposure and HLA in healthy donors (dated by TCRdb to the late 2010s). Receptor libraries were prepared by the immunoSEQ multiplex PCR assay. The multiplex PCR relied on a mix of 60 forward primers for TCR Vbeta segments and 13 reverse primers for TCR Jbeta segments. TCRdb obtained this table from immuneACCESS and retained in-frame rearrangements with V and J assigned. These tables miss some clones; where compared with another copy, unresolved V genes account for less than half of the shortfall, and the remainder is unexplained. A total of some 100,000 clones appear in this sample, roughly 83% of them only once. The top ten clones comprise approximately 4.2% of the sample. Sequencing was performed on PBMCs. The receptors stem from a female donor in good health and CMV-seropositive.

The chain links TRBV10-3 to TRBJ2-4, with D uncertain. This CDR3 is 16 amino acids long. Germline V gives CDR1 ENHRY, CDR2 SYGVKD. The V end was cut by 2 bases, the J end by 0 bases, with 11 bases between. The CDR3 nucleotides read TGTGCCATCAGTGAGGAGGTGCTGATAGCCAAAAACATTCAGTACTTC. Translated, it gives CAISEEVLIAKNIQYF.

V usage is TRBV28 and J usage is TRBJ1-3, with D hard to call. Trimming cost V 2 bases and J 3 bases, with 14 bases left between them. This CDR3 region has 16 residues. Germline V gene sequence: CDR1 MDHEN, CDR2 SYDVKM. The CDR3 loop is CASSLGITAGGNTIYF. The CDR3 DNA reads TGTGCCAGCAGTTTAGGAATTACAGCGGGTGGAAACACCATATATTTT.

This clone was seen a few times. The gene calls are TRBV19 and TRBJ2-5; D is undetermined. V shed 3 bases and J shed 1 base, with 9 bases lying between them. Germline V gene data show CDR1 as LNHDA and CDR2 as SQIVND (reference sequence). There are 14 residues in the CDR3. Here the CDR3 reads CASSIPGTQETQYF. The CDR3 DNA follows: TGTGCCAGTAGTATCCCGGGTACCCAAGAGACCCAGTACTTC.

The rearrangement links TRBV4-2 to TRBJ2-1; 13 bases agree with TRBD2. Germline CDR1 and CDR2: LGHNA and YNFKEQ. V gave up 2 bases and J gave up 10 bases; unmatched junction bases: 8. The CDR3 loop spans 16 amino acids. The CDR3 DNA follows: TGTGCCAGCAGCCAAACTAGCGGGGGGGCCCAGGGGGAGCAGTTCTTC. Amino acids: CASSQTSGGAQGEQFF.

V usage is TRBV5-4 and J usage is TRBJ2-7, with 9 nucleotides matching TRBD1. The length of the CDR3 is 13 residues. The V gene end was trimmed by 0 bases and the J gene end by 5 bases; junction bases not matched to a gene: 0. Germline V gene sequence: CDR1 SGHNT, CDR2 YYREEE (reference sequence). The CDR3 loop is CASSLGQGDEQYF. CDR3 sequence (DNA): TGTGCCAGCAGCTTGGGACAGGGGGACGAGCAGTACTTC.

The chain employs TRBV10-3 and TRBJ2-7; 11 nucleotides match TRBD2. In germline, CDR1 is ENHRY, CDR2 SYGVKD. The CDR3 consists of 13 residues. V gave up 10 bases and J gave up 2 bases; unmatched junction bases: 4. The DNA for the CDR3 is TGTGCCACTGGGACTAGCGGAACCTACGAGCAGTACTTC. Translation: CATGTSGTYEQYF.

The chain employs TRBV6-5 and TRBJ1-2; D is undetermined. V was shortened by 5 bases and J by 6 bases, with 13 bases between the two germline ends. The CDR3 length is 13 residues. Germline CDR1 MNHEY, CDR2 SVGAGI. The chain's CDR3 is CASSERTGDGYTF. In nucleotides, the CDR3 is TGTGCCAGCAGTGAGAGAACGGGTGATGGCTACACCTTC.

This chain uses TRBV28 with TRBJ2-7; 9 nucleotides align to TRBD1. There are 13 residues in the CDR3. J gave up 7 bases and V 3 bases, and 4 bases lay outside the gene matches. The germline V gene encodes CDR1 MDHEN and CDR2 SYDVKM. CDR3 bases: TGTGCCAGCAGTTTGGGACAGGGCCAGGAGCAGTACTTC. Residues: CASSLGQGQEQYF.

V usage is TRBV5-1 and J usage is TRBJ1-6; 7 nucleotides line up with TRBD1. The ends lost 4 bases at V and 10 bases at J; junction bases unmatched: 8. The germline V gene has CDR1 SGHRS and CDR2 YFSETQ. The CDR3 spans 14 residues. This chain's CDR3 is CASSRGGAGSPLHF. DNA of the CDR3: TGCGCCAGCAGCCGAGGGGGCGCGGGGTCACCCCTCCACTTT.